This TCR beta chain was profiled in a study of blood T cell repertoires in COVID-19. Sequenced by immunoSEQ multiplex PCR; TCRdb stores in-frame clones only, minus some. In the table there are about 80,000 clones, 82% of which are singletons. V shed 1 base, J shed 3 bases, and the junction held 0 bases outside the gene matches. The CDR3 has 15 amino acids. Germline assignment: CDR1 SEHNR and CDR2 FQNEAQ (reference sequence). The chain combines TRBV7-9 with TRBJ1-4; 9 bases are a match to TRBD1. The clonotype originates from an older woman with acute or convalescent COVID-19. Sequenced sample: peripheral blood. In nucleotides, the CDR3 is TGTGCCAGCAGCTTAGGGGACAGGGCTAATGAAAAACTGTTTTTT. Residues: CASSLGDRANEKLFF.